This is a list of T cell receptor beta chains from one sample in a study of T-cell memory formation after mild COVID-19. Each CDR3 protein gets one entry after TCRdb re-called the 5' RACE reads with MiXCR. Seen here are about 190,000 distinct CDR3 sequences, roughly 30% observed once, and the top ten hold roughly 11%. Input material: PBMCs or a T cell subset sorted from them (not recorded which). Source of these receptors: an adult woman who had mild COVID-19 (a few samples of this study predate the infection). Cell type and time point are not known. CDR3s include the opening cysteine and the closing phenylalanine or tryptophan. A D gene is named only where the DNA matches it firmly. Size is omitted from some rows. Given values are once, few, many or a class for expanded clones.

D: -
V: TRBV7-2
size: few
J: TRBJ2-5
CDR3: CASERSAGQETQYF
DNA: TGTGCCAGCGAAAGATCGGCAGGACAAGAGACCCAGTACTTC

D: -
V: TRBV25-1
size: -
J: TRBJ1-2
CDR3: CASSVSGGYTF
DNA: TGTGCCAGCAGTGTCAGTGGAGGCTACACCTTC

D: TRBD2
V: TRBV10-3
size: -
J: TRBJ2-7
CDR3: CAIGTAGSSYEQYF
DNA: TGTGCCATCGGAACAGCGGGGTCCTCCTACGAGCAGTACTTC

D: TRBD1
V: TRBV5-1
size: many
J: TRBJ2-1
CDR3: CASSSGTGANEQFF
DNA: TGCGCCAGCAGCTCAGGTACAGGGGCAAATGAGCAGTTCTTC

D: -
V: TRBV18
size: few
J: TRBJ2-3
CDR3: CASAEKGSTDTQYF
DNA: TGTGCCAGCGCCGAAAAGGGGAGCACAGATACGCAGTATTTT

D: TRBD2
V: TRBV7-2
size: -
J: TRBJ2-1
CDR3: CASSSTGSRTSLTEQFF
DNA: TGTGCCAGCAGCTCCACGGGGTCCCGGACTAGCCTAACCGAGCAGTTCTTC

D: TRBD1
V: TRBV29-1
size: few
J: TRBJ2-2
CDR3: CSVESRTGDGTGELFF
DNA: TGCAGCGTTGAGTCCCGGACAGGGGATGGCACCGGGGAGCTGTTTTTT

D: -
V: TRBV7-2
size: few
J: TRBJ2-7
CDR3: CASSPQSEATYEQYF
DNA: TGTGCCAGCAGCCCCCAGTCGGAGGCCACCTACGAGCAGTACTTC

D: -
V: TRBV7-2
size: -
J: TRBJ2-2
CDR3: CASSSRTVAGELFF
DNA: TGTGCCAGCAGCTCCAGAACTGTCGCCGGGGAGCTGTTTTTT

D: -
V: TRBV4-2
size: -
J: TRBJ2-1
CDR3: CASSPYGAGSYNEQFF
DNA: TGTGCCAGCAGCCCCTATGGGGCGGGCTCCTACAATGAGCAGTTCTTC

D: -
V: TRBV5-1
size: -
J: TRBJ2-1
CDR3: CASSLVVYDEQFF
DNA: TGCGCCAGCAGCTTGGTCGTCTACGATGAGCAGTTCTTC

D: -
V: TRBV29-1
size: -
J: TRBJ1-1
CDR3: CSARPPGANTEAFF
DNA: TGCAGCGCCCGACCACCGGGGGCCAACACTGAAGCTTTCTTT

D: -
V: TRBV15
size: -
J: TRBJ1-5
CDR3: CATSLSNQPQHF
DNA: TGTGCCACCAGCCTTAGCAATCAGCCCCAGCATTTT

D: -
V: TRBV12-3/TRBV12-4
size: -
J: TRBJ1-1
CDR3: CASSFGGRTEAFF
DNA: TGTGCCAGCAGTTTTGGGGGCAGGACTGAAGCTTTCTTT

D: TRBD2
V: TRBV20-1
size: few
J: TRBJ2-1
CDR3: CSAPMAAPGPGLAATGSYNEQFF
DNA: TGCAGTGCCCCCATGGCTGCTCCGGGACCGGGACTAGCGGCGACTGGCTCCTACAATGAGCAGTTCTTC

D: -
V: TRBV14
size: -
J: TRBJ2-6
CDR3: CASSQRGPQRMTGANVLTF
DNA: TGTGCCAGCAGCCAGAGAGGTCCACAGCGGATGACTGGGGCCAACGTCCTGACTTTC

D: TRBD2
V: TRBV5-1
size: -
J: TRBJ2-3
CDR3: CASSLERTSGAGDTQYF
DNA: TGCGCCAGCAGCTTGGAGAGGACTAGCGGGGCGGGGGATACGCAGTATTTT

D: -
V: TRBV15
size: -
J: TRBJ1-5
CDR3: CATSRDPLGDQPQHF
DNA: TGTGCCACCAGCAGAGATCCCCTGGGGGACCAGCCCCAGCATTTT

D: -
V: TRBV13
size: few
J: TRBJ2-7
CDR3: CASSRQGHEQYF
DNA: TGTGCCAGCAGCCGGCAGGGCCACGAGCAGTACTTC

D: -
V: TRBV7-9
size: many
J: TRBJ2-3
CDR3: CASSSGRGFGDTQYF
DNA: TGTGCCAGCAGCTCCGGCCGGGGGTTTGGGGATACGCAGTATTTT

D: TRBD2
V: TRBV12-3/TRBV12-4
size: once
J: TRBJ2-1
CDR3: CASSLTGGGKNEQFF
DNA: TGTGCCAGCAGTTTAACGGGAGGGGGGAAAAATGAGCAGTTCTTC

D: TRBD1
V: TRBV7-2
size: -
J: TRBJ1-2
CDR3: CASSLDVRTGGPYGYTF
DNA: TGTGCCAGCAGCTTAGACGTCCGGACAGGGGGCCCCTATGGCTACACCTTC

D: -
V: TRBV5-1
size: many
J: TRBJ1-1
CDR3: CASSFTGGTEAFF
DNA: TGCGCCAGCAGCTTTACGGGGGGTACTGAAGCTTTCTTT

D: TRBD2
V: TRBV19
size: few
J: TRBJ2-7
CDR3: CASSIFVAGPVDEQYF
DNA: TGTGCCAGTAGCATATTCGTAGCGGGGCCGGTCGACGAGCAGTACTTC

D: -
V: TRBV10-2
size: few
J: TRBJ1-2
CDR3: CASSESIGAGYTF
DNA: TGCGCCAGCAGTGAGTCGATAGGGGCTGGCTACACCTTC

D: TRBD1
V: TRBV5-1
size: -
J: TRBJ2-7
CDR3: CASSPGGAYEQYF
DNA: TGCGCCAGCAGTCCAGGGGGCGCGTACGAGCAGTACTTC

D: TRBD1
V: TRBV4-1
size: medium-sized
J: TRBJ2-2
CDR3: CASTHDRGPGELFF
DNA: TGCGCCAGCACCCACGACAGGGGGCCCGGGGAGCTGTTTTTT

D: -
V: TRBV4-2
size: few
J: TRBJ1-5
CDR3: CASSQESGANQPQHF
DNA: TGTGCCAGCAGCCAAGAATCCGGGGCCAATCAGCCCCAGCATTTT

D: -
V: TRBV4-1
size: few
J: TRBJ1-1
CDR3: CASRPGVLHPEAFF
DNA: TGCGCCAGCAGACCAGGGGTACTCCATCCTGAAGCTTTCTTT

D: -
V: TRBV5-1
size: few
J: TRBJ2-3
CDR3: CASALDRGRTDTQYF
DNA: TGCGCCAGCGCTTTAGATAGGGGTCGGACAGATACGCAGTATTTT

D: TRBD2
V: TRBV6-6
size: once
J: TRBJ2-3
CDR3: CASSGSKGDTQYF
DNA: TGTGCCAGTAGCGGGAGTAAAGGAGATACGCAGTATTTT

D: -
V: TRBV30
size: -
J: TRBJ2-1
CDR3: CAWSVYDGGYNEQFF
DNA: TGTGCCTGGAGTGTATACGACGGCGGGTACAATGAGCAGTTCTTC

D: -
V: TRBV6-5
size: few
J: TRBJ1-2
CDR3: CASSYGTPYGYTF
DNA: TGTGCCAGCAGTTACGGAACCCCCTATGGCTACACCTTC

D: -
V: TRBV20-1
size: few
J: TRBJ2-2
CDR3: CSARVLSTGELFF
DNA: TGCAGTGCCCGGGTTCTCAGCACCGGGGAGCTGTTTTTT

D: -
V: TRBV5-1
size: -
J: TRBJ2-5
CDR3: CASSFQQGEETQYF
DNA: TGCGCCAGCAGCTTCCAACAGGGTGAAGAGACCCAGTACTTC

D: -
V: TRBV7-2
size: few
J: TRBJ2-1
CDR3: CASSLGNYVNEQFF
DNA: TGTGCCAGCAGCTTAGGTAACTATGTAAATGAGCAGTTCTTC

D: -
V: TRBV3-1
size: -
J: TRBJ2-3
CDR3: CASSRSGSTDTQYF
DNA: TGTGCCAGCAGCCGGAGCGGGAGCACAGATACGCAGTATTTT

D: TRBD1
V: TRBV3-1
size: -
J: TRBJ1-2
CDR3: CASSRGTGNYGYTF
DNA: TGTGCCAGCAGCCGGGGGACAGGGAACTATGGCTACACCTTC

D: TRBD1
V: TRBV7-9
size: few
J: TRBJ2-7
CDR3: CASSLGTGDPFYEQYF
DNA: TGTGCCAGCAGCTTAGGAACAGGGGACCCTTTCTACGAGCAGTACTTC

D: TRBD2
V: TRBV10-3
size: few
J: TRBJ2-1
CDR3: CATLAANEQFF
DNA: TGTGCCACACTAGCGGCCAATGAGCAGTTCTTC

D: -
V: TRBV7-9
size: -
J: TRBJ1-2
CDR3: CASSSRTLYGYTF
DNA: TGTGCCAGCAGCTCCCGGACACTCTATGGCTACACCTTC

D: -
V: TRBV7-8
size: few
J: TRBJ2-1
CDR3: CASIPYGDEQFF
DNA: TGTGCCAGCATCCCATATGGGGATGAGCAGTTCTTC

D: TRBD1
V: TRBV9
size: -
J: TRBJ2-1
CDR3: CASSGGQGGNEQFF
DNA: TGTGCCAGCAGCGGGGGACAGGGAGGCAATGAGCAGTTCTTC

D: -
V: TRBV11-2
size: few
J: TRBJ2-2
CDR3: CAGKQGSGELFF
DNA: TGTGCCGGAAAACAGGGATCCGGGGAGCTGTTTTTT

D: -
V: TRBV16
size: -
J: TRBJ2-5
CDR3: CASSLLVEQETQYF
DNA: TGTGCCAGCAGCCTTCTAGTCGAACAAGAGACCCAGTACTTC

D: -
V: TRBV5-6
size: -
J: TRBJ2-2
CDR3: CASSESQGWTGELFF
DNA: TGTGCCAGCAGCGAGAGTCAGGGGTGGACCGGGGAGCTGTTTTTT

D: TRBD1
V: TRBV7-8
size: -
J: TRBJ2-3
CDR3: CASSPQGAVTDTQYF
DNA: TGTGCCAGCAGCCCACAGGGGGCAGTCACAGATACGCAGTATTTT

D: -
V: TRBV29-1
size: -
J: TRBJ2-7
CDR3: CSVENAESEQYF
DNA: TGCAGCGTTGAGAACGCCGAGAGCGAGCAGTACTTC

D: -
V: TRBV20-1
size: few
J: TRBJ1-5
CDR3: CSASELRGNQPQHF
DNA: TGCAGTGCTAGTGAATTGAGGGGGAACCAGCCCCAGCATTTT

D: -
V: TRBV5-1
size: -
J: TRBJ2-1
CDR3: CASSPTTGSGNEQFF
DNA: TGCGCCAGCAGCCCGACGACAGGTTCGGGCAATGAGCAGTTCTTC

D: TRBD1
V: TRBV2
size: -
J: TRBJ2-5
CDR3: CASRNFRDREGETQYF
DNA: TGTGCCAGCAGAAATTTCCGGGACAGGGAGGGAGAGACCCAGTACTTC

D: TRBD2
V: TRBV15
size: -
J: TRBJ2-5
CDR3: CATSPRLATTQYF
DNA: TGTGCCACCAGCCCGAGACTAGCGACAACCCAGTACTTC

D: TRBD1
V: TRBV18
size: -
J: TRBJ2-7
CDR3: CASSPGPRGLYEQYF
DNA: TGTGCCAGCTCACCAGGCCCCAGGGGGCTCTACGAGCAGTACTTC

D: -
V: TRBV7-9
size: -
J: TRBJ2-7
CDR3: CASSFWEVEQYF
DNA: TGTGCCAGCAGCTTTTGGGAGGTCGAGCAGTACTTC

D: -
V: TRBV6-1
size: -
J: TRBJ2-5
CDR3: CASSELLEKTQYF
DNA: TGTGCCAGCAGTGAACTGTTGGAGAAGACCCAGTACTTC

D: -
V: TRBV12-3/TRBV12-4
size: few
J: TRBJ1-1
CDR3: CASSPMDTEAFF
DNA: TGTGCCAGCAGTCCCATGGACACTGAAGCTTTCTTT

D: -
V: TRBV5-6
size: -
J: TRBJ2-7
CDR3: CASSLGMASSSYEQYF
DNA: TGTGCCAGCAGCTTGGGGATGGCTTCGAGCTCCTACGAGCAGTACTTC